Below are 7 T cell receptor beta chains sequenced from a single sample in a study of T cell changes during pregnancy in multiple sclerosis. Using immunoSEQ multiplex PCR, the repertoire was profiled, and TCRdb retains in-frame clones only, with some absent. Among 100,000 to 130,000 clones listed, under 95% were seen once. The input for sequencing was peripheral blood, taken in the third trimester of pregnancy. All receptors come from a female donor in good health, enrolled as a control in a pregnancy study.

This chain links TRBV6-1 with TRBJ1-2; D gene uncertain. The germline V and J ends were trimmed by 7 bases and 5 bases, with 17 bases remaining between them. Germline values: CDR1 MNHNS, CDR2 SASEGT. The CDR3 loop spans 14 amino acids. The CDR3 here is CASTNPGLNYGYTF. Here the CDR3 DNA reads TGTGCCAGCACCAATCCGGGGTTAAATTATGGCTACACCTTC.

The chain has TRBV7-9 and TRBJ1-5; 8 bases agree with TRBD1. The CDR3 loop spans 14 amino acids. Germline V gene data show CDR1 as SEHNR and CDR2 as FQNEAQ (reference sequence). V lost 3 bases and J lost 4; bases outside the gene matches: 2. CDR3 protein: CASSLGQANQPQHF. In nucleotides, the CDR3 is TGTGCCAGCAGCTTGGGACAGGCAAATCAGCCCCAGCATTTT.

The chain recombines TRBV2 with TRBJ2-2; 8 bases line up with TRBD1. Germline assignment: CDR1 SNHLY and CDR2 FYNNEI. The CDR3 length is 14 residues. The V gene end was trimmed by 5 bases and the J gene end by 4 bases; junction bases not matched to a gene: 3. This CDR3 is CASSPGTGTGELFF. CDR3 coding DNA: TGTGCCAGCAGTCCCGGGACAGGCACCGGGGAGCTGTTTTTT.

For the CDR3, the DNA is TGTGCCAGCAGCGCGGCAACAGGGATAGATACGCAGTATTTT. This translates into CASSAATGIDTQYF. This chain uses TRBV9 with TRBJ2-3; perhaps TRBD1 as D (6 bases). CDR1 is SGDLS, CDR2 YYNGEE, per germline. Trimming took 3 bases from V and 5 from J, leaving 13 bases between them. This CDR3 comprises 14 residues.

The genes are TRBV9 and TRBJ2-1; a possible D gene is TRBD2 (7 bases). CDR3 length: 17 amino acids. CDR1 SGDLS and CDR2 YYNGEE come from the germline V gene. Trimming pared 4 bases from V and 3 bases from J, leaving 20 bases between. For the CDR3, the DNA is TGTGCCAGCAGCCCGAGCTTAGGGGGGGCTTTCTACAATGAGCAGTTCTTC. Protein sequence: CASSPSLGGAFYNEQFF.

This sequence joins TRBV2 and TRBJ1-1; possible D gene TRBD1, 6 bases. The CDR3 runs 11 residues. The germline CDR1 and CDR2 sequences are SNHLY and FYNNEI. Trimming took off 11 bases at V and 8 bases at J, with 15 bases between the two ends. As DNA, the CDR3 is TGTGCCGCCGGGGGGCTAACGGAAGCTTTCTTT. Protein sequence: CAAGGLTEAFF.

The chain recombines TRBV18 with TRBJ1-3; D is possibly TRBD1 (5 bases). The germline gives CDR1 KGHSH, CDR2 LQKENI. The CDR3 is 15 amino acids. Trimming removed 0 bases from V and 2 bases from J, with 8 bases in between. The CDR3 loop is CASSPPIQAGNTIYF. The CDR3 DNA is TGTGCCAGCTCACCACCGATACAGGCTGGAAACACCATATATTTT.